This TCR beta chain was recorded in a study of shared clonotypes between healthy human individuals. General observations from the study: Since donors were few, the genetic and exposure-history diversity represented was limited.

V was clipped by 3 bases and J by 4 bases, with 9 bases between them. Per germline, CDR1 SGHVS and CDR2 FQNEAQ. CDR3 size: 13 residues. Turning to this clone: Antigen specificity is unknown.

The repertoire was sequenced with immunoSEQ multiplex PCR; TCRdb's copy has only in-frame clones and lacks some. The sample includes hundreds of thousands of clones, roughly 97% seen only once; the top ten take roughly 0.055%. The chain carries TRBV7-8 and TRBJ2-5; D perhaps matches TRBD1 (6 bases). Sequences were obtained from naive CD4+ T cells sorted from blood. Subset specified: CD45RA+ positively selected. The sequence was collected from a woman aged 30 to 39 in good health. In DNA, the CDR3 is TGTGCCAGCAGCTTCACAGGGCTAGAGACCCAGTACTTC. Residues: CASSFTGLETQYF. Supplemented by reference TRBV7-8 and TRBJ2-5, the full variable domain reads GAGVSQSPRYKVAKRGQDVALRCDPISGHVSLFWYQQALGQGPEFLTYFQNEAQLDKSGLPSDRFFAERPEGSVSTLKIQRTQQEDSAVYLCASSFTGLETQYFGPGTRLLVL.